Listed here are 14 T cell receptor beta chains from one sample, sequenced in a study of tumor and adjacent non-tumor tissue in lung cancer. This sample's RNA came from whole unsorted tissue. The library came from three nested PCR rounds adapted from ARM-PCR protocols. MiXCR was run by TCRdb on the multiplex PCR reads, yielding one entry per CDR3 protein. This sample has roughly 200,000 distinct CDR3 sequences, with 60% to 75% found just once. The sequencing sample was made of lung tumor tissue. These receptors all stem from a man aged 55-75 years with non-small cell lung cancer.

Notes on this clonotype: One junction end disagrees with the germline gene, perhaps due to a read error. V gene TRBV11-2 combines with J gene TRBJ2-2, with 8 bases fitting TRBD1. The CDR3 is 14 amino acids. Germline CDR1 and CDR2: SGHAT and FQNNGV. This CDR3 is CASSRDRCAGQLIF. The CDR3 nucleotides read TGTGCCAGCAGCCGGGACAGGTGTGCCGGGCAACTGATTTTT.

This sequence joins TRBV28 and TRBJ2-1; TRBD1 agrees at 8 bases. Germline trimming cut 5 bases from V and 5 bases from J; bases unmatched to any gene: 11. Germline CDR1 is MDHEN and CDR2 is SYDVKM. CDR3 length: 16 amino acids. The CDR3 DNA is TGTGCCAGCAGTCCTTGGGACAGGAATGGGCACAATGAGCAGTTCTTC. It encodes CASSPWDRNGHNEQFF.

J is TRBJ2-7 and V is TRBV11-2; no firm D call. The CDR3 is 12 residues long. Trimming cost V 5 bases and J 7 bases, with 12 bases left between them. Germline V gene sequence: CDR1 SGHAT, CDR2 FQNNGV. CDR3 nucleotide sequence: TGTGCCAGCAGCCCGATGGTGGATGAGCAGTACTTC. It specifies CASSPMVDEQYF.

The chain carries TRBV29-1 and TRBJ2-3; the D is unclear. CDR1 and CDR2 (germline): SQVTM, ANQGSEA. There are 13 residues in the CDR3. The V gene lost 3 bases and the J gene lost 1 base, with 8 bases spanning the gap. This CDR3 reads CSVESAGTDTQYF. CDR3 DNA sequence: TGCAGCGTTGAGTCAGCTGGCACAGATACGCAGTATTTT.

On this clonotype itself: Relative to the germline gene, one junction end is altered; a read error may explain this. The rearrangement uses TRBV12-3 or TRBV12-4 and TRBJ1-1; D not resolved. CDR3 length: 15 amino acids. CDR3 amino acids: CASSPREGKNTEALF. The CDR3 nucleotides are TGTGCCAGCAGCCCGAGAGAGGGCAAGAACACTGAAGCTCTCTTT.

On this clonotype itself: A much more abundant neighbour one base away suggests this may be a read error. The V gene is TRBV20-1, the J gene TRBJ1-2; D unclear. The CDR3 covers 15 residues. The germline gives CDR1 DFQATT, CDR2 SNEGSKA (reference sequence). V was cut by 0 bases and J by 12 bases, with 23 bases left in between. CDR3 nucleotides: TGCAGTGCTAGAGATCCGCTTGCACAACTTAAGGGCCACACCTTC. It specifies CSARDPLAQLKGHTF.

This clonotype came up a few times. This may arise from a read error, as a much more abundant clone is one base away. The CDR3 is CASSLLGWGQETQYF. The CDR3 region has the DNA TGTGCCAGCAGCCTACTTGGGTGGGGCCAAGAGACCCAGTACTTC. The V call is TRBV5-6, the J call TRBJ2-5; D not certain. This CDR3 comprises 15 residues. From germline, CDR1 is SGHDT and CDR2 YYEEEE. The V end was cut by 4 bases, the J end by 1 base, with 14 bases between.

With regard to this clonotype: No conserved phenylalanine or tryptophan is present at the end of the CDR3, so a read error is the likely explanation. This chain uses TRBV5-6 with TRBJ2-7; D is uncertain. Deletions cut 4 bases from V and 6 bases from J, with 17 bases between. The CDR3 extends over 14 amino acids. Germline assignment: CDR1 SGHDT and CDR2 YYEEEE. The CDR3 loop reads CASSRRDRSSEQYL. The CDR3 DNA reads as TGTGCCAGCAGCAGACGCGACCGTTCCAGCGAGCAGTACTTA.

Only one count was recorded for this clonotype. The V and J genes are TRBV29-1 and TRBJ2-1; D might be TRBD2 (6 bases). The CDR3 is 18 residues long. From germline, CDR1 is SQVTM and CDR2 ANQGSEA. Between the trimmed V and J ends, which lost 3 bases and 4 bases, there was a span of 25 bases. CDR3 residues: CSVEGRTTHSNSYNEQFF. The CDR3, as DNA: TGCAGCGTTGAGGGACGGACTACACACTCCAACTCATACAATGAGCAGTTCTTC.

The chain is built from TRBV6-2 or TRBV6-3 and TRBJ1-2; D possibly corresponds to TRBD1 (6 bases). The germline V gene encodes CDR1 MNHEY and CDR2 SVGEGT. CDR3 length: 15 amino acids. CDR3 sequence: CVIILSTRTEEGYTF. The DNA for the CDR3 is TGTGTCATTATTTTATCAACCAGGACAGAGGAAGGCTACACCTTC.

V gene TRBV24-1 combines with J gene TRBJ2-1; TRBD2 matches at 12 bases. The J segment lost 6 bases and the V segment lost 3 bases, leaving 5 bases of the junction unmatched. Germline values: CDR1 KGHDR, CDR2 SFDVKD. This CDR3 contains 16 residues. CDR3 protein: CATSDPELAGGNEQFF. The CDR3, as DNA: TGTGCCACCAGTGATCCAGAACTAGCGGGGGGCAATGAGCAGTTCTTC.

Notes on this clonotype: A much larger clone differs from this one at a single base, so this may be a read error. The chain joins TRBV5-1 to TRBJ2-3; TRBD2 matches 8 bases. CDR3 length: 14 amino acids. CDR1 SGHRS and CDR2 YFSETQ come from the germline V gene. CDR3 sequence reads: CATRSGALTNTQYF. The DNA of the CDR3 is TGCGCCACCCGTAGCGGGGCCCTCACAAATACGCAGTATTTT.

In this sample, this clonotype turned up many times. The rearrangement joins TRBV12-3 or TRBV12-4 to TRBJ2-7; tentative D call: TRBD2 (6 bases). CDR3 length: 14 amino acids. Between the trimmed V and J ends, which lost 4 bases and 3 bases, there was a span of 13 bases. CDR3 in DNA: TGTGCCAGCAGTTCGTTAGCGGCCCACTACGAGCAGTACTTC. It yields the protein CASSSLAAHYEQYF.

About this clonotype: Its ends do not fully match the called genes, so a read error is possible. The rearrangement uses TRBV20-1 and TRBJ2-3, with 8 bases matching TRBD1. From germline, CDR1 is DFQATT and CDR2 SNEGSKA (reference sequence). The CDR3 totals 14 residues. The CDR3 here is CSAGLGQGTDKQYF. CDR3 DNA sequence: TGCAGTGCTGGGTTAGGACAGGGCACAGATAAGCAGTATTTT.